These 7 T cell receptor beta chains came from one sample sequenced in a study of blood T cells in healthy people across ages. A second about 6 to 11 cycle PCR used barcoded and J-beta primers. From the 5' RACE reads, TCRdb called clonotypes with MiXCR, one entry per CDR3 protein. This table holds 1.5 million to 2 million distinct CDR3 sequences, 28% found once. The specimen was blood. These receptor sequences come from a woman in her thirties in good health.

This clonotype occurred a few times. The chain uses TRBV7-8 and TRBJ2-4; 7 bases match TRBD1. V lost 4 bases, J lost 1 base, and 1 base stayed unmatched. Germline lookup yields CDR1 SGHVS and CDR2 FQNEAQ. The CDR3 has 14 residues. CDR3 loop: CASSSGQAKNIQYF. The CDR3 region has the DNA TGTGCCAGCAGCTCGGGACAGGCCAAAAACATTCAGTACTTC. Variable domain in full (rest from reference TRBV7-8 and TRBJ2-4): GAGVSQSPRYKVAKRGQDVALRCDPISGHVSLFWYQQALGQGPEFLTYFQNEAQLDKSGLPSDRFFAERPEGSVSTLKIQRTQQEDSAVYLCASSSGQAKNIQYFGAGTRLSVL.

The chain uses TRBV7-2 and TRBJ2-5; TRBD2 might be the D (5 bases). CDR1 is SGHTA, CDR2 FQGNSA, per germline. Trimming shortened V by 7 bases and J by 11 bases, and 23 bases separated the two germline ends. The CDR3 contains 14 residues. Written as DNA, the CDR3 is TGTGCCAGCATGGACGTCCGGGGTAGGAATGAGCAGTACTTC. It encodes CASMDVRGRNEQYF.

This clonotype was seen many times. The chain couples TRBV5-1 to TRBJ2-5; D ambiguous. The germline V and J ends were trimmed by 3 bases and 5 bases, with 11 bases remaining between them. Germline loops: CDR1 SGHRS, CDR2 YFSETQ. CDR3 length: 13 amino acids. The CDR3 nucleotides are TGCGCCAGCAGCTCGCCGCGGATCGAGACCCAGTACTTC. Amino acid sequence: CASSSPRIETQYF.

Turning to this clonotype: The junction differs from germline at one of its ends, possibly a read error. V gene TRBV30 combines with J gene TRBJ1-2, with a tentative D call TRBD1 (5 bases). Germline V gene lookup returns CDR1 GTSNPN and CDR2 SVGIG (reference sequence). The CDR3 loop spans 12 amino acids. The CDR3 nucleotides read TGTGCCTGGAGTGTATCAGGGCATGGCCACACCTTC. Translation: CAWSVSGHGHTF.

This rearrangement joins TRBV2 to TRBJ1-1; D unresolved. From germline, CDR1 is SNHLY and CDR2 FYNNEI. Trimming cost V 2 bases and J 5 bases, with 12 bases left between them. The CDR3 consists of 14 residues. The CDR3 DNA is TGTGCCAGCAGTGAACGTGGAGGCGGGACTGAAGCTTTCTTT. It yields the protein CASSERGGGTEAFF. The entire variable domain, with the rest obtained from reference TRBV2 and TRBJ1-1, is as follows: EPEVTQTPSHQVTQMGQEVILRCVPISNHLYFYWYRQILGQKVEFLVSFYNNEISEKSEIFDDQFSVERPDGSNFTLKIRSTKLEDSAMYFCASSERGGGTEAFFGQGTRLTVV.

This chain joins TRBV6-5 and TRBJ2-7; no firm D call. The CDR3 covers 15 residues. Germline V gene lookup returns CDR1 MNHEY and CDR2 SVGAGI. The germline V and J ends were trimmed by 2 bases and 2 bases, with 13 bases remaining between them. The CDR3 DNA reads as TGTGCCAGCAGTTACGGCTCCCCCGTCACCTACGAGCAGTACTTC. Encoded protein: CASSYGSPVTYEQYF.

CDR3 region: CASSDGGLSDTQYF. The CDR3 DNA sequence: TGTGCCAGCAGTGACGGCGGGTTATCAGATACGCAGTATTTT. The J gene is TRBJ2-3, the V gene TRBV6-4; TRBD2 is a possible D gene (5 bases). The CDR3 covers 14 residues. Trimming removed 2 bases from V and 4 bases from J, with 10 bases in between. Germline loops: CDR1 MRHNA, CDR2 SNTAGT.